This T cell receptor (beta chain) was observed in a study of OX40 agonist ivuxolimab in advanced cancers. On the study more broadly: Earlier anti-PD-1, anti-PD-L1 or anti-CTLA-4 therapy was permitted; roughly 40% had received some.

This CDR3 is built from 15 residues. V lost 4 bases and J lost 7; bases outside the gene matches: 13. From germline, CDR1 is SGHRS and CDR2 YFSETQ. Assay: immunoSEQ multiplex PCR; the TCRdb copy retains only in-frame clones and omits some. The table has tens of thousands of clones, roughly nine tenths seen once. As concerns this clone: What it binds is unknown.

Study results and limitations: With doses of 0.1-3.0 mg/kg, partial responders showed among the lowest clonal expansion. Averaging showed that CD8+ T cells had more expanded clones than CD4+ did. The work left the antigen specificity of expanded peripheral T cells undetermined.

This TCR was recovered from an adult with an advanced solid tumor such as melanoma, head and neck, liver or kidney cancer. The sample consisted of CD4+ or CD8+ T cells sorted from blood, taken in a trial of the OX40 agonist ivuxolimab. This chain joins TRBV5-1 and TRBJ1-2; the match to TRBD1 covers 7 bases. The CDR3 sequence: CASSVDRVSFGGYTF. Written as DNA, the CDR3 is TGCGCCAGCAGCGTCGACAGGGTTTCCTTTGGTGGCTACACCTTC.